The 12 T cell receptor beta chains given below trace back to one sample, sequenced in a study of CD8 T cells in ankylosing spondylitis. TCRdb re-derived calls from the 5' RACE reads in MiXCR, one entry per CDR3 protein. The table has over 700,000 distinct CDR3 sequences, over 15% seen once. Which antigens these TCRs recognize remains unknown. Study-wide results and caveats: Seemingly distinctive of ankylosing spondylitis blood was a TCR beta motif formed by eight highly homologous variants.

Sequencing was performed on blood, either unsorted or a sorted T cell fraction (not recorded which). The receptors shown here come from a male donor with ankylosing spondylitis.

This clonotype has a handful of counts. The J gene is TRBJ1-5, the V gene TRBV20-1; tentative D call: TRBD1 (5 bases). The CDR3 runs 12 residues. Per germline, CDR1 DFQATT and CDR2 SNEGSKA (reference sequence). Trimming removed 4 bases from V and 4 bases from J, with 8 bases in between. CDR3 loop: CSAMGENQPQHF. The CDR3 nucleotides read TGCAGTGCTATGGGGGAGAATCAGCCCCAGCATTTT.

This clonotype came up many times. V and J are TRBV5-1 and TRBJ2-2, with 7 bases aligning to TRBD2. V trimming: 1 base; J trimming: 4 bases; junction bases outside the gene matches: 7. The CDR3 consists of 16 residues. Germline V CDR1 and CDR2: SGHRS, YFSETQ. CDR3 residues: CASSLRASGTTGELFF. The CDR3 bases are TGCGCCAGCAGCTTGCGTGCTAGCGGCACCACCGGGGAGCTGTTTTTT. Full variable domain (outside the CDR3, taken from reference TRBV5-1 and TRBJ2-2): KAGVTQTPRYLIKTRGQQVTLSCSPISGHRSVSWYQQTPGQGLQFLFEYFSETQRNKGNFPGRFSGRQFSNSRSEMNVSTLELGDSALYLCASSLRASGTTGELFFGEGSRLTVL.

V and J are TRBV5-1 and TRBJ2-5, with unresolved D. There are 13 residues in the CDR3. The germline V gene has CDR1 SGHRS and CDR2 YFSETQ. The V end was cut by 6 bases, the J end by 5 bases, with 14 bases between. CDR3 DNA sequence: TGCGCCAGCAACCCTCCAGGCTTGGAGACCCAGTACTTC. It is translated as CASNPPGLETQYF.

The J gene is TRBJ2-1, the V gene TRBV28, with D possibly being TRBD1 or TRBD2 (6 bases each). The CDR3 runs to 15 residues. V was cut by 3 bases and J by 9 bases, with 18 bases left in between. Germline V gives CDR1 MDHEN, CDR2 SYDVKM. The CDR3 protein is CASSLRQGGGVEQFF. The CDR3 nucleotides read TGTGCCAGCAGTTTGAGGCAAGGAGGGGGTGTTGAGCAGTTCTTC.

The genes are TRBV20-1 and TRBJ2-7; D unclear. The V end lost 1 base, the J end lost 6 bases, and 10 bases lay between the germline ends. Germline V lookup: CDR1 DFQATT, CDR2 SNEGSKA (reference sequence). The CDR3 consists of 12 residues. CDR3 nucleotides: TGCAGTGCTAGAGTCCTGGAGTTCGAGCAGTACTTC. It codes for CSARVLEFEQYF.

Worth noting for this clonotype: The junction departs from the called germline gene at one end, perhaps through a read error. The rearrangement links TRBV10-2 to TRBJ1-2, with no clear D. This CDR3 spans 14 amino acids. The germline V gene has CDR1 WSHSY and CDR2 SAAADI. CDR3 protein: CASSESRNAYCYTF. The CDR3 coding sequence is TGCGCCAGCAGTGAGTCTAGAAACGCCTATTGCTACACCTTC.

This clonotype has just a few counts. The chain couples TRBV5-1 to TRBJ2-2; TRBD2 matches at 11 bases. J was trimmed by 1 base and V by 3 bases; bases with no gene match: 2. Germline lookup yields CDR1 SGHRS and CDR2 YFSETQ. The CDR3 is 16 amino acids. The CDR3 DNA reads as TGCGCCAGCAGCTCTGGACTAGCGGGGAACACCGGGGAGCTGTTTTTT. This translates into CASSSGLAGNTGELFF.

This chain uses TRBV27 with TRBJ1-5; D is possibly TRBD1 (6 bases). Germline V gene lookup returns CDR1 MNHEY and CDR2 SMNVEV (reference sequence). V shed 6 bases and J shed 1 base, with 10 bases lying between them. The CDR3 has 14 residues. The CDR3 loop is CASRTGWSNQPQHF. CDR3 DNA: TGTGCCAGCAGGACAGGCTGGAGCAATCAGCCCCAGCATTTT.

The chain employs TRBV4-1 and TRBJ2-1, with D possibly TRBD2 on 7 matching bases. This CDR3 region has 13 residues. Trimming cost V 0 bases and J 14 bases, with 14 bases left between them. Looked up from germline, CDR1 is MGHRA and CDR2 is YSYEKL. As DNA, the CDR3 is TGCGCCAGCAGCCAAGATGGGGGGGCTAAAAAGTTCTTC. Encoded protein: CASSQDGGAKKFF.

J is TRBJ2-2 and V is TRBV4-1; weak D call: TRBD2 (6 bases). The CDR3 is 18 residues long. Trimming cost V 2 bases and J 6 bases, with 22 bases left between them. Per the germline V gene, CDR1 is MGHRA and CDR2 is YSYEKL. The CDR3 sequence: CASSQPRRGPMLSGELFF. CDR3 bases: TGCGCCAGCAGCCAACCCCGGAGGGGCCCAATGCTCTCCGGGGAGCTGTTTTTT.

This clonotype was seen a handful of times. The rearrangement joins TRBV7-9 to TRBJ2-7; possible D gene TRBD2, 6 bases. CDR1 is SEHNR, CDR2 FQNEAQ, per germline (reference sequence). V was pared by 5 bases and J by 7 bases, with 21 bases between. CDR3 length: 15 amino acids. The CDR3 sequence: CASSLDGTPDEEQYF. DNA of the CDR3: TGTGCCAGCAGCCTCGACGGGACTCCGGATGAAGAGCAGTACTTC.

This clonotype turned up a few times. The chain has TRBV27 and TRBJ2-1; possibly TRBD1 for D (5 bases). The germline V gene encodes CDR1 MNHEY and CDR2 SMNVEV (reference sequence). V was clipped by 5 bases and J by 0 bases, with 11 bases between them. The CDR3 covers 15 residues. CDR3 in DNA: TGTGCCAGCAGTACCCTCCAGGGCTCCTACAATGAGCAGTTCTTC. Its protein is CASSTLQGSYNEQFF.